A single sample is the source of the 15 T cell receptor beta chains below, sequenced in a study of patients and donors after allogeneic stem cell transplantation. Via MiXCR, TCRdb re-called the RT-PCR reads, giving one row per CDR3 protein. The sample lists some 24,000 distinct CDR3 sequences; about 42% were seen once. Sequenced sample: blood, either unsorted or a sorted T cell fraction (not recorded which). These receptors were taken from a human donor who was either an allogeneic HSCT recipient or a stem cell or donor lymphocyte infusion donor (not recorded which). It is not recorded whose cells these are; they may come from a transplant donor.

The V gene is TRBV7-2, the J gene TRBJ1-2; D uncertain. The CDR3 runs to 13 residues. The V gene lost 3 bases and the J gene lost 4 bases, with 9 bases spanning the gap. Per germline, CDR1 SGHTA and CDR2 FQGNSA. The CDR3 sequence: CASSLDGLYGYTF. The CDR3 nucleotides read TGTGCCAGCAGCTTGGACGGTCTCTATGGCTACACCTTC.

This clonotype appeared a few times. The CDR3 reads CASSGTGGYNSPLHF. CDR3 bases: TGTGCCAGCAGCGGGACAGGGGGCTATAATTCACCCCTCCACTTT. This rearrangement joins TRBV25-1 to TRBJ1-6; 11 bases map to TRBD1. Germline CDR1 is MGHDK and CDR2 is SYGVNS. J gave up 3 bases and V 6 bases, and 1 base lay outside the gene matches. There are 15 residues in the CDR3.

The chain recombines TRBV6-4 with TRBJ2-3, with 13 positions matching TRBD2. After removal of 8 bases from V and 10 bases from J, the junction contained 9 bases not matched to a gene. CDR1 and CDR2 (germline): MRHNA, SNTAGT. The CDR3 sequence is 14 residues long. This CDR3 reads CASGLAGAWTPQYF. The CDR3 DNA reads TGTGCCAGCGGACTAGCGGGGGCTTGGACCCCGCAGTATTTT.

The chain has TRBV12-3 or TRBV12-4 and TRBJ1-6; the D is unclear. This CDR3 spans 12 amino acids. Between the trimmed V and J ends, which lost 5 bases and 13 bases, there was a span of 12 bases. CDR3 sequence reads: CASSLIRLPLHF. In DNA form, the CDR3 reads TGTGCCAGCAGTCTCATCAGGTTGCCCCTCCACTTT.

This chain links TRBV28 with TRBJ2-7, with unresolved D. The CDR3 loop spans 12 amino acids. V was pared by 8 bases and J by 7 bases, with 15 bases between. The germline gives CDR1 MDHEN, CDR2 SYDVKM. The CDR3 DNA sequence: TGTGCCAGCCTCAGTAGGCCTAGGGAGCAGTACTTC. Amino acids: CASLSRPREQYF.

The chain combines TRBV6-6 with TRBJ2-7; D may be TRBD1 (6 bases). V shed 5 bases and J shed 1 base, with 12 bases lying between them. The germline gives CDR1 MNHNY, CDR2 SVGAGI (reference sequence). The CDR3 runs 14 residues. CDR3 region: CASSLRQESYEQYF. The CDR3 region has the DNA TGTGCCAGCAGTCTCCGACAGGAATCCTACGAGCAGTACTTC.

The V gene is TRBV27, the J gene TRBJ2-7, with TRBD2 matching over 13 bases. The germline CDR1 and CDR2 sequences are MNHEY and SMNVEV (reference sequence). The CDR3 totals 16 residues. V trimming: 4 bases; J trimming: 3 bases; junction bases outside the gene matches: 6. The CDR3 DNA follows: TGTGCCAGCAGTTCCCCAGGACTAGCGGGAGACTACGAGCAGTACTTC. Protein: CASSSPGLAGDYEQYF.

This clonotype showed up just a few times. The chain is built from TRBV5-1 and TRBJ1-4; D possibly corresponds to TRBD1 (6 bases). V was cut by 1 base and J by 0 bases, with 7 bases left in between. This CDR3 is built from 15 residues. CDR1 and CDR2 from the germline V gene are SGHRS and YFSETQ. CDR3 nucleotides: TGCGCCAGCAGCTTGTCAGGGGCAACTAATGAAAAACTGTTTTTT. This sequence encodes CASSLSGATNEKLFF.

The rearrangement links TRBV12-3 or TRBV12-4 to TRBJ1-5; no reliable D call. Trimming shortened V by 3 bases and J by 5 bases, and 20 bases separated the two germline ends. The CDR3 extends over 17 amino acids. CDR3 loop: CASSLRRSISRYQPQHF. The DNA for the CDR3 is TGTGCCAGCAGTTTGCGGAGGTCAATATCACGGTATCAGCCCCAGCATTTT.

This CDR3 is CAISERRVEETQYF. CDR3 nucleotides: TGTGCCATCAGTGAGAGGAGGGTGGAGGAGACCCAGTACTTC. The chain links TRBV10-3 to TRBJ2-5, with D tentatively TRBD2 (6 bases). Germline loops: CDR1 ENHRY, CDR2 SYGVKD. There are 14 residues in the CDR3. V shed 2 bases and J shed 5 bases, with 12 bases lying between them.

By share, this clonotype counts as large. The rearrangement uses TRBV5-1 and TRBJ2-3, with 7 bases lining up with TRBD2. Germline-derived CDR1 and CDR2 are SGHRS and YFSETQ. V trimming: 5 bases; J trimming: 8 bases; junction bases outside the gene matches: 8. The CDR3 covers 13 residues. The CDR3 nucleotides read TGCGCCAGCAGTTTAAGACAGCGGGGTACGCAGTATTTT. It specifies CASSLRQRGTQYF.

The chain carries TRBV12-3 or TRBV12-4 and TRBJ1-2, with 7 bases lining up with TRBD1. Trimming cost V 6 bases and J 2 bases; bases outside gene matches: 3. This CDR3 has 13 residues. CDR3 coding DNA: TGTGCCAGCAGCCCGGGACAGAACTATGGCTACACCTTC. Encoded protein: CASSPGQNYGYTF.

The chain links TRBV3-1 to TRBJ2-7; the D gene could be TRBD1 or TRBD2 (6 bases each). The CDR3 length is 14 residues. The V gene lost 4 bases and the J gene lost 2 bases, with 12 bases spanning the gap. Germline CDR1 is LGHDT and CDR2 is YNNKEL (reference sequence). The CDR3 DNA reads TGTGCCAGCAGCCGGAAAGGGGGGACCTACGAGCAGTACTTC. Translated, it gives CASSRKGGTYEQYF.

This clonotype has only a few counts. The chain recombines TRBV28 with TRBJ1-4; weak D call: TRBD1 (6 bases). The CDR3 is made up of 15 amino acids. Germline-derived CDR1 and CDR2 are MDHEN and SYDVKM. Deletions cut 4 bases from V and 2 bases from J, with 11 bases between. CDR3 region: CASSSGAGTNEKLFF. The CDR3 nucleotides are TGTGCCAGCAGTTCAGGGGCGGGGACTAATGAAAAACTGTTTTTT.

The CDR3 coding sequence is TGTGCCATCAGTGTCTCCGGGACAGGGCAAGAGACCCAGTACTTC. Its protein is CAISVSGTGQETQYF. V usage is TRBV10-3 and J usage is TRBJ2-5; 9 bases fit TRBD1. This CDR3 region has 15 residues. The germline CDR1 and CDR2 sequences are ENHRY and SYGVKD. Trimming cost V 4 bases and J 2 bases; bases outside gene matches: 5.